The 27 T cell receptor beta chains reported below all come from one sample, sequenced in a study of graft-versus-host responses after intestinal transplantation. Graft material was processed, releasing intraepithelial and lamina propria lymphocytes. The method was immunoSEQ multiplex PCR; TCRdb's version includes in-frame clones alone and lacks a portion of them. Here the sample spans some 10,000 clones, roughly three quarters being singletons. Sequenced material: ileum tissue, taken 23 days after intestinal transplant. All receptors derive from a human patient who received an intestinal transplant, so some T cells may come from the graft donor.

This rearrangement joins TRBV21-1 to TRBJ1-2; the D call of TRBD1 is as the table states it, not checked on the DNA. TRBV21-1 is classified as a pseudogene. This CDR3 is built from 14 residues. CDR3 coding DNA: TGTGCCAGCAGCAAATACAGGGGGCCCTATGGCTACACCTTC. This encodes CASSKYRGPYGYTF.

V and J are TRBV10-2 and TRBJ1-1, with D unclear. Deletions cut 6 bases from V and 0 bases from J, with 8 bases between. Germline V CDR1 and CDR2: WSHSY, SAAADI. CDR3 length: 13 amino acids. CDR3 sequence reads: CASRVILNTEAFF. In DNA, the CDR3 is TGCGCCAGCAGGGTGATTTTGAACACTGAAGCTTTCTTT.

J is TRBJ2-3 and V is TRBV9, with 7 positions matching TRBD1. V dropped 3 bases and J dropped 4; count of bases not matched to a gene: 8. This CDR3 contains 15 residues. Germline lookup yields CDR1 SGDLS and CDR2 YYNGEE. CDR3: CASSGRLQGPDTQYF. The CDR3 DNA reads as TGTGCCAGCAGCGGTAGGTTACAGGGGCCAGATACGCAGTATTTT.

The rearrangement uses TRBV6-1 and TRBJ2-2; no clear D. The CDR3 is made up of 14 amino acids. Between the trimmed V and J ends, which lost 3 bases and 6 bases, there was a span of 11 bases. Germline V gene sequence: CDR1 MNHNS, CDR2 SASEGT. The DNA of the CDR3 is TGTGCCAGCAGTGACGGTCCTTTTTCCGGGGAGCTGTTTTTT. Amino acid sequence: CASSDGPFSGELFF.

This clone has more than one count but fewer than ten. The gene calls are TRBV6-5 and TRBJ2-7; no reliable D call. V was clipped by 0 bases and J by 4 bases, with 16 bases between them. This CDR3 comprises 16 residues. From germline, CDR1 is MNHEY and CDR2 SVGAGI. CDR3 nucleotide sequence: TGTGCCAGCAGTTACTCTGCCCAGGTTCTAGTATACGAGCAGTACTTC. It encodes CASSYSAQVLVYEQYF.

This chain uses TRBV5-1 with TRBJ2-3, with 12 nucleotides matching TRBD2. This CDR3 is 15 amino acids long. CDR1 and CDR2 from the germline V gene are SGHRS and YFSETQ. V lost 3 bases, J lost 5 bases, and 4 bases stayed unmatched. The CDR3 DNA reads as TGCGCCAGCAGCTCTAGCGGGGGGGCCAAAGATACGCAGTATTTT. Protein: CASSSSGGAKDTQYF.

The chain joins TRBV9 to TRBJ2-2; TRBD2 aligns across 9 bases. With 0 bases clipped from V and 6 bases from J, the junction kept 6 bases outside the gene matches. The germline gives CDR1 SGDLS, CDR2 YYNGEE. CDR3 length: 16 residues. The CDR3 DNA reads as TGTGCCAGCAGCGTAGTGGGACTAGCTCGTGCCGGGGAGCTGTTTTTT. Residues: CASSVVGLARAGELFF.

This chain joins TRBV28 and TRBJ1-1; TRBD1 might be the D (5 bases). V lost 4 bases to trimming and J lost 4 bases, with 13 bases between them. There are 14 residues in the CDR3. Per the germline V gene, CDR1 is MDHEN and CDR2 is SYDVKM. CDR3 in amino acids: CASSWDPFGTEAFF. The CDR3 DNA sequence: TGTGCCAGCAGTTGGGACCCGTTTGGCACTGAAGCTTTCTTT.

This chain links TRBV10-3 with TRBJ2-2; 7 bases are shared with TRBD1. Germline values: CDR1 ENHRY, CDR2 SYGVKD. This CDR3 contains 14 residues. Germline trimming cut 5 bases from V and 1 base from J; bases unmatched to any gene: 1. CDR3 protein: CAISRDRNTGELFF. The CDR3 region has the DNA TGTGCCATCAGTAGGGACAGGAACACCGGGGAGCTGTTTTTT.

The chain carries TRBV28 and TRBJ2-5; TRBD2 matches 7 bases. The J call may not be correct, given that the DNA end is closer to TRBJ2-7. Germline V gene data show CDR1 as MDHEN and CDR2 as SYDVKM. The CDR3 has 15 amino acids. For the CDR3, the DNA is TGTGCCAGCAGTCAACTAGCGAACACACCCTACGAGCAGTACTTC. Protein sequence: CASSQLANTPYEQYF.

The rearrangement joins TRBV4-1 to TRBJ2-7, with TRBD2 matching over 13 bases. Trimming at V came to 1 base and at J to 0 bases, leaving 0 bases not matched to a gene. Germline CDR1 is MGHRA and CDR2 is YSYEKL. The CDR3 sequence is 16 residues long. CDR3 sequence reads: CASSQGTSGSSYEQYF. DNA for the CDR3: TGCGCCAGCAGCCAAGGGACTAGCGGGAGCTCCTACGAGCAGTACTTC.

The chain combines TRBV4-3 with TRBJ2-7, with 7 bases fitting TRBD1. This CDR3 comprises 15 residues. The V and J ends lost 1 base and 3 bases, in that order; junction bases with no gene match: 6. Germline-derived CDR1 and CDR2 are LGHNA and YSLEER. CDR3 region: CASSQGPGTVYEQYF. In DNA, the CDR3 is TGCGCCAGCAGCCAAGGCCCAGGGACAGTCTACGAGCAGTACTTC.

The gene calls are TRBV6-9 and TRBJ2-7, with 7 bases aligning to TRBD1. Germline CDR1 is MNHGY and CDR2 is SVAAGI. This CDR3 spans 13 amino acids. With 7 bases clipped from V and 3 bases from J, the junction kept 6 bases outside the gene matches. DNA of the CDR3: TGTGCCAGCACCCTACAGGGGCTCTACGAGCAGTACTTC. Protein: CASTLQGLYEQYF.

The chain has TRBV4-2 and TRBJ2-7; TRBD2 matches 8 bases. The CDR3 extends over 17 amino acids. The germline V gene has CDR1 LGHNA and CDR2 YNFKEQ. V gave up 0 bases and J gave up 3 bases; unmatched junction bases: 10. The CDR3, as DNA: TGTGCCAGCAGCCAAGAACCGGGACTAGGTAAGAACTACGAGCAGTACTTC. Encoded protein: CASSQEPGLGKNYEQYF.

The chain has TRBV7-2 and TRBJ2-1, with D maybe TRBD2 (6 bases). CDR1 is SGHTA, CDR2 FQGNSA, per germline. The CDR3 sequence is 15 residues long. Trimming took 6 bases from V and 7 from J, leaving 19 bases between them. CDR3 residues: CASSPKAGLRNEQFF. CDR3 sequence (DNA): TGTGCCAGCAGTCCTAAGGCGGGATTACGAAATGAGCAGTTCTTC.

The chain combines TRBV7-9 with TRBJ2-7; the match to TRBD1 covers 7 bases. The V segment lost 6 bases and the J segment 3 bases; nucleotides outside the gene matches: 8. Germline-derived CDR1 and CDR2 are SEHNR and FQNEAQ (reference sequence). The CDR3 consists of 14 residues. This CDR3 reads CASSSRQGSYEQYF. The CDR3 DNA follows: TGTGCCAGCAGTTCCCGACAGGGAAGCTACGAGCAGTACTTC.

This clone has a handful of counts. J is TRBJ1-2 and V is TRBV7-2, with D tentatively TRBD1 (5 bases). The CDR3 spans 13 residues. Trimming removed 3 bases from V and 0 bases from J, with 5 bases in between. Germline assignment: CDR1 SGHTA and CDR2 FQGNSA. CDR3 sequence (DNA): TGTGCCAGCAGCTTGGACACTAACTATGGCTACACCTTC. It yields the protein CASSLDTNYGYTF.

This chain uses TRBV21-1 with TRBJ1-5; the table assigns TRBD1, which was not confirmed against the DNA. TRBV21-1 is a documented pseudogene. The CDR3 is 16 amino acids. The CDR3 spells CASSKKVTDPNQPQHF. The CDR3 coding sequence is TGTGCCAGCAGCAAAAAGGTCACAGACCCAAATCAGCCCCAGCATTTT.

Within the sample, this clone is medium-sized. The chain recombines TRBV4-1 with TRBJ2-7; the D is unclear. Germline V gene lookup returns CDR1 MGHRA and CDR2 YSYEKL. The CDR3 has 16 residues. Trimming pared 1 base from V and 3 bases from J, leaving 16 bases between. CDR3 residues: CASSQVETGDDYEQYF. CDR3 nucleotides: TGCGCCAGCAGCCAAGTAGAAACGGGTGACGACTACGAGCAGTACTTC.

V gene TRBV5-6 combines with J gene TRBJ2-3; 12 bases match TRBD1. V shed 2 bases and J 4 bases; nucleotides not matched to a gene: 2. The CDR3 extends over 15 amino acids. CDR1 and CDR2 from the germline V gene are SGHDT and YYEEEE. The CDR3 nucleotides read TGTGCCAGCAGCTTCGGGACAGGGGGCCCAGATACGCAGTATTTT. Protein product: CASSFGTGGPDTQYF.

This chain links TRBV13 with TRBJ1-3, with D perhaps TRBD1 (5 bases). Germline V gives CDR1 PRHDT, CDR2 FYEKMQ (reference sequence). The V gene lost 1 base and the J gene lost 6 bases, with 10 bases spanning the gap. There are 14 residues in the CDR3. The CDR3 DNA sequence: TGTGCCAGCAGCTTAGTGGGGCAGCTAAACACCATATATTTT. Amino acids: CASSLVGQLNTIYF.

This chain connects TRBV5-5 to TRBJ1-5, with unresolved D. Trimming took off 0 bases at V and 5 bases at J, with 9 bases between the two ends. This CDR3 region has 14 residues. Germline CDR1 is SGHKS and CDR2 is YYEKEE (reference sequence). The DNA of the CDR3 is TGTGCCAGCAGCTTGGGGTTTGCATATCAGCCCCAGCATTTT. This sequence encodes CASSLGFAYQPQHF.

The rearrangement uses TRBV29-1 and TRBJ1-3; TRBD1 agrees at 8 bases. V dropped 4 bases and J dropped 4; count of bases not matched to a gene: 0. Germline CDR1 and CDR2: SQVTM and ANQGSEA. CDR3 length: 12 residues. CDR3 amino acids: CSVGDRGNTIYF. CDR3 bases: TGCAGCGTTGGGGACAGGGGAAACACCATATATTTT. Full variable domain (missing parts from reference TRBV29-1 and TRBJ1-3): SAVISQKPSRDICQRGTSLTIQCQVDSQVTMMFWYRQQPGQSLTLIATANQGSEATYESGFVIDKFPISRPNLTFSTLTVSNMSPEDSSIYLCSVGDRGNTIYFGEGSWLTVV.

This sequence joins TRBV9 and TRBJ2-7; 7 positions match TRBD1. The ends lost 1 base at V and 3 bases at J; junction bases unmatched: 4. Germline CDR1 and CDR2: SGDLS and YYNGEE. The CDR3 contains 14 residues. The CDR3 nucleotides read TGTGCCAGCAGCGTAACAGGGGCGGACTACGAGCAGTACTTC. Encoded protein: CASSVTGADYEQYF. Full variable domain (outside the CDR3, taken from reference TRBV9 and TRBJ2-7): DSGVTQTPKHLITATGQRVTLRCSPRSGDLSVYWYQQSLDQGLQFLIQYYNGEERAKGNILERFSAQQFPDLHSELNLSSLELGDSALYFCASSVTGADYEQYFGPGTRLTVT.

The chain couples TRBV7-3 to TRBJ2-3; D is ambiguous. CDR3 length: 15 amino acids. CDR1 is SGHTA, CDR2 FQGTGA, per germline. V was pared by 5 bases and J by 0 bases, with 12 bases between. The CDR3 coding sequence is TGTGCCAGCAGCCCTCAGCCTACTAGCACAGATACGCAGTATTTT. This encodes CASSPQPTSTDTQYF.

By sample fraction, this clone is large. The chain is built from TRBV7-9 and TRBJ2-7; TRBD2 agrees at 7 bases. Germline V lookup: CDR1 SEHNR, CDR2 FQNEAQ (reference sequence). The CDR3 loop spans 12 amino acids. J gave up 11 bases and V 5 bases, and 9 bases lay outside the gene matches. The CDR3 DNA reads as TGTGCCAGCAGCCCCACCCGGGGGGAGAAGTACTTC. As protein: CASSPTRGEKYF.

The chain employs TRBV7-9 and TRBJ2-1; D is possibly TRBD2 (5 bases). The CDR3 sequence is 18 residues long. The V gene lost 4 bases and the J gene lost 0 bases, with 19 bases spanning the gap. Germline V gene data show CDR1 as SEHNR and CDR2 as FQNEAQ (reference sequence). In nucleotides, the CDR3 is TGTGCCAGCAGCTCCGACCTAATAGCGTCAAACTCCTACAATGAGCAGTTCTTC. This encodes CASSSDLIASNSYNEQFF.